This T cell receptor (beta chain) was captured by sequencing in a study of T cells in localized non-small cell lung cancer. Overall study findings and caveats: A denser population of T cells in blood accompanied longer overall survival. Among the top 100 tumor clones, a median around 57 appeared in adjacent lung. Sequencing covered just one tumor region, so heterogeneity cannot be ruled out. Measurement of T cell clonality placed uninvolved adjacent lung highest, above the level in tumor.

On this clone itself: Its antigen remains unidentified.

The CDR3 is made up of 13 amino acids. The germline CDR1 and CDR2 sequences are SGHNT and YYREEE (reference sequence). V lost 0 bases and J 3 bases, leaving 4 bases between the germline ends. Repertoires were generated with immunoSEQ multiplex PCR, while TCRdb's copy carries only in-frame clones and drops some. This repertoire shows under 150,000 clones, 89% found once; its top ten account for 1.7%. The sample here was peripheral blood, taken before any cancer treatment. V usage is TRBV5-4 and J usage is TRBJ2-1; D uncertain. This sequence originates from a female donor over 55 with stage I lung adenocarcinoma. CDR3 coding DNA: TGTGCCAGCAGCTTGGTGGGCTACAATGAGCAGTTCTTC. This translates into CASSLVGYNEQFF.